Sequencing of this T cell receptor (beta chain) was carried out in a study of shared clonotypes between healthy human individuals. Study as a whole: Researchers assigned three CD4 naive, three CD4 memory, two CD8 naive and one CD8 memory plate to each donor.

As regards this clone: As yet, its antigen is unknown.

Profiled with immunoSEQ multiplex PCR; TCRdb holds only in-frame clones, not every one. The sample records over a million clones, around 78% being singletons. V lost 10 bases to trimming and J lost 0 bases; unmatched junction nucleotides: 2. Germline CDR1 is ENHRY and CDR2 is SYGVKD. This CDR3 contains 12 residues. Study-wide results and limits: Exclusively blood specimens were collected; tissue repertoires likely differ.

This chain connects TRBV10-3 to TRBJ2-5; 7 positions match TRBD2. The sequenced sample consisted of memory CD4+ T cells from PBMCs. The subset denotes: CD45RA-negative fraction. The clonotype originates from a man between 18 and 29 years old in good health. Some clones in this sample may be carry-over from other donors' samples. The CDR3 nucleotides are TGTGCCACAAGCGGGGACCAAGAGACCCAGTACTTC. This sequence encodes CATSGDQETQYF.